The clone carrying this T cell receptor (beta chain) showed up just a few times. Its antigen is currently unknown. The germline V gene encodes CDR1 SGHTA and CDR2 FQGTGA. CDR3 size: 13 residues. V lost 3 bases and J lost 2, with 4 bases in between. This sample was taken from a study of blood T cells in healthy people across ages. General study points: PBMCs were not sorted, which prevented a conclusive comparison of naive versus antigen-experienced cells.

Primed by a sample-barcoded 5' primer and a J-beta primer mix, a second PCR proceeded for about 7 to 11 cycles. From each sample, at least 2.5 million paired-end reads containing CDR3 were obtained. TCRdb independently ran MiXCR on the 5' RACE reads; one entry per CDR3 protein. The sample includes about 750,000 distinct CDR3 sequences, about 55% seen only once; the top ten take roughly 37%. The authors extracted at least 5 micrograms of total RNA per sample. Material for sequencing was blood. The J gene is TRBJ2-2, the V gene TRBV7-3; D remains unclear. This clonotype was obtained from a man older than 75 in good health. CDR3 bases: TGTGCCAGCAGCTTGTCAAACACCGGGGAGCTGTTTTTT. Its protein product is CASSLSNTGELFF.